This T cell receptor beta chain stems from a study of T cells in Graves' hyperthyroidism and ophthalmopathy. CDR1 and CDR2 (germline): KGHDR, SFDVKD. The CDR3 covers 15 residues. V gave up 4 bases and J gave up 5 bases, with 13 bases separating them. This clonotype was seen many times. The study collected blood at first hyperthyroidism diagnosis, before any ophthalmopathy symptoms arose. RNA transcripts served as the template for amplifying TCR beta CDR3 regions. TCR CDR3 underwent first-round RT-PCR with the HTBI primer set. MiXCR, run by TCRdb on the multiplex PCR reads, gives a single entry per CDR3 protein. The repertoire includes under 450,000 distinct CDR3 sequences, 17% of them detected once, and more than 30% sits in the top ten.

Material for sequencing was blood. The J gene is TRBJ2-2, the V gene TRBV24-1; TRBD1 might be the D (5 bases). This TCR was sampled from a woman aged 25 to 45 with Graves' hyperthyroidism that later progressed to Graves' ophthalmopathy. The CDR3 nucleotides are TGTGCCACCAGTGACCACCAACAGGAAACCGGGGAGCTGTTTTTT. It specifies CATSDHQQETGELFF.